These T cell receptor beta chains were read from a single sample in a study of shared clonotypes between healthy human individuals. The method was immunoSEQ multiplex PCR; TCRdb's version includes in-frame clones alone and lacks a portion of them. The sample lists millions of clones; about 93% were seen once. The sequencing input was naive CD8+ T cells from PBMCs. The source of these receptors is a man younger than 35 in good health. Some clones in this sample may be carry-over from other donors' samples. CDR3s include the opening cysteine and the closing phenylalanine or tryptophan. Not all rows give a size; the values are once, few, many and, for expanded clones, a class.

v_call clone_size cdr3_aa
TRBV7-9 few CASLGRDGSEAFF
TRBV7-8 NA CASSLWARGHREETQYF
TRBV7-2 NA CASSLALGSGGHNEQFF
TRBV14 NA CASSQGRGRSEKLFF
TRBV28 NA CASSFNRGLEFF
TRBV9 NA CASSVGGDTGELFF
TRBV19 NA CASSTGTGAAKNIQYF
TRBV11-1 NA CASSLIPGDYEQYF
TRBV12-2 NA CASRKGYEQYF
TRBV6-1 NA CASSGGTGATDTQYF
TRBV9 few CASSLVGGNTEAFF
TRBV7-9 NA CASPTRGGGIGELFF
TRBV13 NA CASSAERTPLGEKLFF
TRBV4-2 NA CASSVGRGRWEKLFF
TRBV27 NA CASRVDRGHQPQHF
TRBV11-1 NA CASSLGQGAQFNEQFF
TRBV4-1 once CASSPGRAFSTSPTF
TRBV2 NA CASRPRVETQYF
TRBV7-4 NA CASSLGYGNLYIQYF
TRBV30 NA CAWRRHYNEKLFF
TRBV7-3 NA CASSRDPRSEQYF
TRBV7-9 NA CASSLRGPGPNTEAFF
TRBV5-1 NA CASSDKPRAHSTDTQYF
TRBV5-6 NA CASSPTRGPNLNTEAFF
TRBV7-9 NA CASSLGVRGKEVF
TRBV2 NA CASSGVGSSYEQYF
TRBV27 once CASSARGSGNTIYF
TRBV9 NA CASRIGTNLIDEQFF
TRBV27 NA CASSLSAYRTGELFF
TRBV9 NA CASSLGASGRETQYF
TRBV19 few CASSIQGAHYGYTF
TRBV14 NA CASSQRQGLNTEAFF
TRBV4-1 NA CASSQVLAGGSTIYEQYF
TRBV27 NA CASSTATARLPGTEAFF
TRBV19 NA CASSIGGNEQYF
TRBV7-9 NA CASSLTTGQWVTQYF
TRBV19 NA CASSALDGQETQYF
TRBV27 NA CASRRDRGPIPYGYTF
TRBV19 few CASSIGQGREAFF
TRBV19 few CASSMDRGLAKNIQYF
TRBV7-2 NA CATSPTSRTDYNEQFF
TRBV11-1 NA CASSLVGTGSEQYF
TRBV28 NA CASSLVGLAATGELFF
TRBV7-6 NA CASSLDRVGYLSSYNEQFF
TRBV28 NA CASSFPNEQFF
TRBV13 NA CASSFGGKIVGTEAFF
TRBV5-4 NA CASSLGLAGAAQNEQFF
TRBV5-6 NA CASSLEGNNEQFF
TRBV7-8 NA CASSSVGGWDTEAFF
TRBV11-2 NA CASSARGRGGTEAFF
TRBV27 NA CASSSDRFNEQFF
TRBV11-2 NA CASTTLSLRSTGELFF
TRBV6-5 NA CASSDRGSTEAFF
TRBV4-1 NA CASSQVYEGYTEAFF
TRBV10-3 NA CAISAPLHYEQYF
TRBV7-9 NA CASSQSFRERGNNEQFF
TRBV9 NA CASSVSGSSGNTIYF
TRBV4-3 NA CASSQPTGTNEKLFF